Following are 15 T cell receptor beta chains from one sample sequenced in a study of blood T cell repertoires in COVID-19. Assay used: immunoSEQ multiplex PCR; TCRdb lists only in-frame clones, some missing. The data show about 180,000 clones, about nine tenths seen once. Sequenced sample: peripheral blood. The source of these receptors is a man in his late teens or twenties who had recovered from COVID-19.

The genes are TRBV10-3 and TRBJ2-2, with a possible D match to TRBD1 (6 bases). Germline V gene sequence: CDR1 ENHRY, CDR2 SYGVKD. This CDR3 region has 12 residues. V shed 7 bases and J shed 6 bases, with 9 bases lying between them. The DNA of the CDR3 is TGTGCCATCAACACAGGGCCCGGGGAGCTGTTTTTT. Translating it yields CAINTGPGELFF.

The V call is TRBV7-9, the J call TRBJ1-4, with D uncertain. CDR3 size: 15 residues. Between the trimmed V and J ends, which lost 1 base and 8 bases, there was a span of 14 bases. The germline V gene has CDR1 SEHNR and CDR2 FQNEAQ (reference sequence). CDR3 sequence: CASSLVSRKREKLFF. DNA of the CDR3: TGTGCCAGCAGCTTAGTTTCGCGGAAACGGGAAAAACTGTTTTTT.

This chain's CDR3 is CASSHRTGGYNEQFF. CDR3 DNA sequence: TGTGCCAGCAGCCACCGGACAGGGGGGTACAATGAGCAGTTCTTC. The J gene is TRBJ2-1, the V gene TRBV3-1 (or the pseudogene TRBV3-2), with 10 bases lining up with TRBD1. V trimming: 3 bases; J trimming: 4 bases; junction bases outside the gene matches: 3. Germline CDR1 and CDR2: LGHDT and YNNKEL (reference sequence). The CDR3 consists of 15 residues.

There are a few counts of this clone. J is TRBJ1-6 and V is TRBV5-1; D is ambiguous. Germline CDR1 and CDR2: SGHRS and YFSETQ. The V end was cut by 4 bases, the J end by 6 bases, with 11 bases between. The CDR3 is made up of 14 amino acids. CDR3 loop: CASSRTGSNSPLHF. The CDR3 nucleotides read TGCGCCAGCAGCCGGACTGGATCTAATTCACCCCTCCACTTT.

The rearrangement uses TRBV4-3 and TRBJ1-2; 7 nucleotides match TRBD1. V dropped 4 bases and J dropped 6; count of bases not matched to a gene: 5. CDR1 is LGHNA and CDR2 is YSLEER in the germline V gene. The CDR3 length is 13 residues. The CDR3 nucleotides are TGCGCCAGCAGCCCCCGACAGGGCGATGGCTACACCTTC. Encoded protein: CASSPRQGDGYTF.

The chain is built from TRBV4-3 and TRBJ2-2; D may be TRBD2 (5 bases). Germline CDR1 is LGHNA and CDR2 is YSLEER. Trimming took off 1 base at V and 6 bases at J, with 18 bases between the two ends. This CDR3 has 17 residues. The CDR3 DNA reads TGCGCCAGCAGCCAAGGAATCGCGGGTGTAGCCTCCGGGGAGCTGTTTTTT. Translating it yields CASSQGIAGVASGELFF.

The chain couples TRBV27 to TRBJ2-7, with 7 bases lining up with TRBD1. Trimming cost V 6 bases and J 2 bases; bases outside gene matches: 10. The CDR3 runs to 15 residues. Germline loops: CDR1 MNHEY, CDR2 SMNVEV (reference sequence). Here the CDR3 DNA reads TGTGCCAGCAGCCCCTTCGGGACAGCGGCCTACGAGCAGTACTTC. Amino acids: CASSPFGTAAYEQYF.

The V gene is TRBV4-1, the J gene TRBJ1-1; D not certain. Germline V CDR1 and CDR2: MGHRA, YSYEKL. Trimming left V 6 bases short and J 1 base short, with 12 bases between. This CDR3 region has 14 residues. The chain's CDR3 is CASRGPYRNTEAFF. CDR3 coding DNA: TGCGCCAGCAGAGGTCCCTACAGGAACACTGAAGCTTTCTTT.

V gene TRBV27 combines with J gene TRBJ1-5, with D unresolved. This CDR3 comprises 15 residues. Per the germline V gene, CDR1 is MNHEY and CDR2 is SMNVEV (reference sequence). Between the trimmed V and J ends, which lost 0 bases and 0 bases, there was a span of 6 bases. The CDR3 coding sequence is TGTGCCAGCAGTTTATCCACATATAGCAATCAGCCCCAGCATTTT. It translates to CASSLSTYSNQPQHF.

This chain's CDR3 is CATSASGKSTDTQYF. The CDR3 nucleotides are TGTGCCACCAGTGCCAGCGGAAAGAGCACAGATACGCAGTATTTT. V and J are TRBV24-1 and TRBJ2-3; TRBD2 is a possible D gene (5 bases). CDR1 is KGHDR and CDR2 is SFDVKD in the germline V gene. The V and J ends lost 5 bases and 0 bases respectively, with 11 bases between them. The CDR3 is 15 amino acids.

V usage is TRBV9 and J usage is TRBJ2-7; 10 bases line up with TRBD1. This CDR3 region has 15 residues. Trimming cost V 4 bases and J 2 bases; bases outside gene matches: 6. Germline CDR1 reads SGDLS; CDR2 reads YYNGEE. This chain's CDR3 is CASSRGTGATYEQYF. As DNA, the CDR3 is TGTGCCAGCAGCAGAGGGACAGGGGCCACCTACGAGCAGTACTTC.

CDR3 nucleotide sequence: TGTGCCAGCAGTTTAAATCAAATTGGGGCAACAGATACGCAGTATTTT. It yields the protein CASSLNQIGATDTQYF. The J gene is TRBJ2-3, the V gene TRBV27, with a possible D match to TRBD1 (5 bases). Per germline, CDR1 MNHEY and CDR2 SMNVEV (reference sequence). This CDR3 is 16 amino acids long. V was trimmed by 2 bases and J by 3 bases, leaving 15 bases between them.

This chain links TRBV7-2 with TRBJ2-7, with D maybe TRBD1 (5 bases). CDR3 length: 14 amino acids. The germline V and J ends were trimmed by 3 bases and 4 bases, with 13 bases remaining between them. Germline CDR1 reads SGHTA; CDR2 reads FQGNSA. In DNA, the CDR3 is TGTGCCAGCAGCTTCTCAGAACAGGATTACGAGCAGTACTTC. Protein: CASSFSEQDYEQYF.

The rearrangement joins TRBV3-1 (or the pseudogene TRBV3-2) to TRBJ2-7, with 10 bases aligning to TRBD2. The CDR3 runs to 15 residues. The trim removed 0 bases at V and 7 bases at J, leaving 6 bases unmatched. Germline V CDR1 and CDR2: LGHDT, YNNKEL (reference sequence). The chain's CDR3 is CASSQDLAGVLEQYF. CDR3 nucleotides: TGTGCCAGCAGCCAAGACCTAGCGGGAGTCTTGGAGCAGTACTTC.

The chain uses TRBV6-5 and TRBJ1-1, with unresolved D. Germline CDR1 MNHEY, CDR2 SVGAGI. V was shortened by 2 bases and J by 4 bases, with 11 bases between the two germline ends. The CDR3 contains 14 residues. The CDR3 spells CASSYRDGGTEAFF. The CDR3 coding sequence is TGTGCCAGCAGTTACAGGGATGGAGGCACTGAAGCTTTCTTT.